This TCR beta chain was recovered during a study of blood T cell repertoires in COVID-19. Study details: The United States, Italy and Spain were the sources of the acute and convalescent COVID-19 samples. Sample material is recorded as cDNA or gDNA derived from T cells, B-cell-depleted T cells, or PBMCs.

Seattle patients were enrolled during active infection and followed longitudinally. Authors' analysis steps: For nucleated cells, counts were estimated from reference gene primer amplification. The data were produced by immunoSEQ multiplex PCR, yet TCRdb's version contains in-frame clones alone and is incomplete. D and trimming come from the DNA, and the V and J calls and clone size come from that table. Among about 310,000 clones listed, around 90% were seen once. The CDR3 is 16 residues long. From germline, CDR1 is LGHNA and CDR2 YSLEER. The J segment lost 4 bases and the V segment lost 1 base, leaving 6 bases of the junction unmatched.

The chain has TRBV4-3 and TRBJ2-3; 9 nucleotides line up with TRBD1. This receptor was obtained from a woman in her forties with COVID-19, enrolled during active disease. Source material: peripheral blood. The CDR3 sequence: CASSQGNRGLADTQYF. The DNA for the CDR3 is TGCGCCAGCAGCCAAGGAAACAGGGGGCTTGCAGATACGCAGTATTTT.